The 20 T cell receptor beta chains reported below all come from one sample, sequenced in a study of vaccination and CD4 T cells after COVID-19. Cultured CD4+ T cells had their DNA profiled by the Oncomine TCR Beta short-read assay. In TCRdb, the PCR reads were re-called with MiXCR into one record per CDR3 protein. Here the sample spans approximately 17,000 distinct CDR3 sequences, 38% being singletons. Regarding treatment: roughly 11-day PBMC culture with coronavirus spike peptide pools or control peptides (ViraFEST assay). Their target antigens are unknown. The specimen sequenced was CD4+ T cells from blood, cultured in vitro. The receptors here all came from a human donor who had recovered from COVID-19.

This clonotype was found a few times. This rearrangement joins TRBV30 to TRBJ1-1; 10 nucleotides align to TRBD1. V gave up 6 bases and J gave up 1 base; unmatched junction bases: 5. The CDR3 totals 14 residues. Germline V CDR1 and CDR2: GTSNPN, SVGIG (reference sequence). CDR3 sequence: CACRQGAENTEAFF. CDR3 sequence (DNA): TGTGCCTGCAGACAGGGGGCAGAGAACACTGAAGCTTTCTTT. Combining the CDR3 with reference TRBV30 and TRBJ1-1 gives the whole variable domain SQTIHQWPATLVQPVGSPLSLECTVEGTSNPNLYWYRQAAGRGLQLLFYSVGIGQISSEVPQNLSASRPQDRQFILSSKKLLLSDSGFYLCACRQGAENTEAFFGQGTRLTVV.

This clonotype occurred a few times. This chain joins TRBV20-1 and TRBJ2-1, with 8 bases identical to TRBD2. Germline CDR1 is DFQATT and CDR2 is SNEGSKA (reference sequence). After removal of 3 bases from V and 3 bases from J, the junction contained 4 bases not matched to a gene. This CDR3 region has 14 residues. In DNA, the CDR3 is TGCAGTGCTAGGGACGGGAGGGTCTACAATGAGCAGTTCTTC. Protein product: CSARDGRVYNEQFF.

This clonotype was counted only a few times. Here the CDR3 reads CASSSGPNTEAFF. Here the CDR3 DNA reads TGTGCCAGCAGCTCGGGACCGAACACTGAAGCTTTCTTT. The gene calls are TRBV7-6 and TRBJ1-1; possibly TRBD1 for D (5 bases). Germline CDR1 SGHVS, CDR2 FNYEAQ. This CDR3 is built from 13 residues. V lost 4 bases to trimming and J lost 1 base, with 7 bases between them.

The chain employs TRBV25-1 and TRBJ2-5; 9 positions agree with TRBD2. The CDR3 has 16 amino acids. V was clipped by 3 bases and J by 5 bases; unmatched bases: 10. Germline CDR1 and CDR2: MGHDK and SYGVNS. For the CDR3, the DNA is TGTGCCAGCAGTGACCGTCTGCGCGGGAGGGGGGAGACCCAGTACTTC. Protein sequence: CASSDRLRGRGETQYF.

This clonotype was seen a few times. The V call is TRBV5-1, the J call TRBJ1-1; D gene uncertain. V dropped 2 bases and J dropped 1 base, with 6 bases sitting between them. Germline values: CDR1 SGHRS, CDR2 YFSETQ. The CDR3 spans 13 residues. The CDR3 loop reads CASSLTANTEAFF. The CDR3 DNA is TGCGCCAGCAGCTTAACGGCGAACACTGAAGCTTTCTTT.

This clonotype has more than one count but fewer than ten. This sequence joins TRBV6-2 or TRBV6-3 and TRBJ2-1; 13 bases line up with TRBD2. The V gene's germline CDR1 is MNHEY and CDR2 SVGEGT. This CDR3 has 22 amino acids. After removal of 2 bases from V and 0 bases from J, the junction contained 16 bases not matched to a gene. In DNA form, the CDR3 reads TGTGCCAGCAGTTACCCCACCCGACTAGCGGGAGGCCAATATTTCTCCTACAATGAGCAGTTCTTC. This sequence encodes CASSYPTRLAGGQYFSYNEQFF.

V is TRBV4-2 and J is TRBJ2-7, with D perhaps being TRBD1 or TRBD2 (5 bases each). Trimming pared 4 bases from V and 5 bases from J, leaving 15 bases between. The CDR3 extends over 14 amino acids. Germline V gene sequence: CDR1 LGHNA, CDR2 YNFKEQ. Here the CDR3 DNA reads TGTGCCAGCAGCCCCTCCGGGACCTACAACGAGCAGTACTTC. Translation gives CASSPSGTYNEQYF.

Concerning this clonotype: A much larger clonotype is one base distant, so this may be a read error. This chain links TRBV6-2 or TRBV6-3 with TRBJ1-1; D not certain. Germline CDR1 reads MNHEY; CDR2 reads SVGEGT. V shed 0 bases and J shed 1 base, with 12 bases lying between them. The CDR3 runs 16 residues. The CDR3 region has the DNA TGTGCCAGCAGTTACTCGTACCAGACGGCGAACACTGAAGCTTTCTTT. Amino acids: CASSYSYQTANTEAFF.

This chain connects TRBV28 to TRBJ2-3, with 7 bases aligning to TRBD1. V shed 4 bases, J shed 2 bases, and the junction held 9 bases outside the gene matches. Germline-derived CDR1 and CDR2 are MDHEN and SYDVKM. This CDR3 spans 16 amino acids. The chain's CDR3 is CASSSRGDSTTDTQYF. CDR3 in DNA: TGTGCCAGCAGTTCCCGAGGGGACAGCACCACAGATACGCAGTATTTT.

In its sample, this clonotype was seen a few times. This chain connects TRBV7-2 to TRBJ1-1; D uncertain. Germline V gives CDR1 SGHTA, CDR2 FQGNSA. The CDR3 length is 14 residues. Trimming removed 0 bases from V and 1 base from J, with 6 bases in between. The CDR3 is CASSLARENTEAFF. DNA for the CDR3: TGTGCCAGCAGCTTAGCAAGGGAGAACACTGAAGCTTTCTTT.

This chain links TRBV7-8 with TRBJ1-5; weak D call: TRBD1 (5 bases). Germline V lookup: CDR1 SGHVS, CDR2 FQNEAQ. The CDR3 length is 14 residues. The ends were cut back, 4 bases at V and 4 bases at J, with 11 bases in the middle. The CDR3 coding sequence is TGTGCCAGCAGCTCCCAGGGAAATAATCAGCCCCAGCATTTT. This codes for CASSSQGNNQPQHF.

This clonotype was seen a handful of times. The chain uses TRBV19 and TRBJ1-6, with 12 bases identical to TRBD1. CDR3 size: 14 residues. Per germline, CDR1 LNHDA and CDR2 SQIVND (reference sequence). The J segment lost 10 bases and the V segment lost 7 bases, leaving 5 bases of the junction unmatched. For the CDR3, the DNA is TGTGCCAGTAACTCCGGGACAGGGGGCTCACCCCTCCACTTT. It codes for CASNSGTGGSPLHF.

The CDR3 region has the DNA TGTGCCAGCAGTGATCAAGGGTTCGGCATGTTTTTT. Encoded protein: CASSDQGFGMFF. The J gene is TRBJ1-4, the V gene TRBV2; D unresolved. This CDR3 is built from 12 residues. Germline lookup yields CDR1 SNHLY and CDR2 FYNNEI. The V gene lost 3 bases and the J gene lost 15 bases, with 14 bases spanning the gap. The full variable domain, in which reference TRBV2 and TRBJ1-4 provide the parts outside the CDR3, is EPEVTQTPSHQVTQMGQEVILRCVPISNHLYFYWYRQILGQKVEFLVSFYNNEISEKSEIFDDQFSVERPDGSNFTLKIRSTKLEDSAMYFCASSDQGFGMFFGSGTQLSVL.

The CDR3 coding sequence is TGCAGTGTCACAACCTGGGTCAGTCGAAACACTGAAGCTTTCTTT. Translating gives CSVTTWVSRNTEAFF. V gene TRBV20-1 combines with J gene TRBJ1-1; D gene unclear. Trimming cost V 7 bases and J 2 bases, with 20 bases left between them. The germline V gene has CDR1 DFQATT and CDR2 SNEGSKA (reference sequence). This CDR3 spans 15 amino acids.

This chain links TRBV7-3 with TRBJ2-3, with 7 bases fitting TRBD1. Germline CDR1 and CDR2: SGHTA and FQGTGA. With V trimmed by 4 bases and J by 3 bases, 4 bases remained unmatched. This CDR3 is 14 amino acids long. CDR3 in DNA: TGTGCCAGCAGCTCCACAGGGGCGACAGATACGCAGTATTTT. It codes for CASSSTGATDTQYF.

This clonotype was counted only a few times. The CDR3 loop is CSVPLGTYEQYF. CDR3 DNA: TGCAGCGTTCCCCTGGGAACCTACGAGCAGTACTTC. This chain joins TRBV29-1 and TRBJ2-7; D not certain. Germline loops: CDR1 SQVTM, CDR2 ANQGSEA. Between the trimmed V and J ends, which lost 5 bases and 2 bases, there was a span of 10 bases. The CDR3 extends over 12 amino acids.

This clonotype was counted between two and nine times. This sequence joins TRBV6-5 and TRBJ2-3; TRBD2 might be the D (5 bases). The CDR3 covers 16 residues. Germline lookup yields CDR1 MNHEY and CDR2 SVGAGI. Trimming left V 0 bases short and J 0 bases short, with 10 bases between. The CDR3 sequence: CASSYSSEQSTDTQYF. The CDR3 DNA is TGTGCCAGCAGTTACTCTAGCGAGCAGAGCACAGATACGCAGTATTTT.

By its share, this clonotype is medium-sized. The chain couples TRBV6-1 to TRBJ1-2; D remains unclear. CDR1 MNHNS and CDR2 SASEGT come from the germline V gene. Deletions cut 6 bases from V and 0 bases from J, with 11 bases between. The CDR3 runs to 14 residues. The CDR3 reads CASSPAVSNYGYTF. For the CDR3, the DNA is TGTGCCAGCAGCCCAGCGGTCTCTAACTATGGCTACACCTTC.

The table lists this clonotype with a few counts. CDR3 bases: TGTGCCAGCAGGACAGGTCCCAGTGAGGGCTACACCTTC. This gives the protein CASRTGPSEGYTF. V gene TRBV28 combines with J gene TRBJ1-2; a possible D gene is TRBD1 (6 bases). Germline assignment: CDR1 MDHEN and CDR2 SYDVKM. This CDR3 has 13 amino acids. With 6 bases removed from V and 8 bases from J, the gap between germline ends came to 16 bases.

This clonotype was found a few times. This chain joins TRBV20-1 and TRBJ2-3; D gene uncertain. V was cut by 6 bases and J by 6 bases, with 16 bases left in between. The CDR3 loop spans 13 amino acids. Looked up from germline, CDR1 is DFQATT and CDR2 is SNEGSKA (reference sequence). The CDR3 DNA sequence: TGCAGTGCGGAGAATGGAATGGCGGATACGCAGTATTTT. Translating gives CSAENGMADTQYF.